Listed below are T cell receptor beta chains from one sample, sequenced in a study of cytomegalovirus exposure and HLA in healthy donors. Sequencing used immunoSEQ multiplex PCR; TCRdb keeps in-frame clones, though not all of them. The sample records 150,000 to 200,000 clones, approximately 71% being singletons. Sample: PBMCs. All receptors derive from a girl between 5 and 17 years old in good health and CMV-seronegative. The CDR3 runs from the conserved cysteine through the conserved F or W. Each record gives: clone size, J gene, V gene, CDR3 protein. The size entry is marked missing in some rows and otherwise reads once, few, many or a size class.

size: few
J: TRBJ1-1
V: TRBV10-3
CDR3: CAIKTGDGNTEAFF

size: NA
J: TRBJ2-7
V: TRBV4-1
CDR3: CASSQAGTGEDEQYF

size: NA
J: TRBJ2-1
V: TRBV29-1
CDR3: CSVEDNGNEQFF

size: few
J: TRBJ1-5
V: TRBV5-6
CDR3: CASSFGQTSGVPQHF

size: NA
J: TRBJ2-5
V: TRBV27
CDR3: CASSPYSGQGFQETQYF

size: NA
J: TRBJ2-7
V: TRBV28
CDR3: CASSDTNYEQYF

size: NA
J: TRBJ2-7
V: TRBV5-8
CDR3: CASSPAGSNEQYF

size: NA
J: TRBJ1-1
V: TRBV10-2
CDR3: CASLGEVMNTEAFF

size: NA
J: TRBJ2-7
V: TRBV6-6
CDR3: CASSPTGNYYEQYF

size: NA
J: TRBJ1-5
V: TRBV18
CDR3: CASSPKANQPQHF